A single sample is the source of the 18 T cell receptor beta chains below, sequenced in a study of post-analysis software for immune sequencing data (dated by TCRdb to the mid-2010s). The paper as a whole reports these results and caveats: Patients showed significantly higher frequencies than controls for several TRBV segments, among them TRBV5-6, TRBV5-1 and TRBV20-1.

The method was PCR. Instrument used: Illumina HiSeq 2500. To reduce PCR and sequencing biases, unique molecular identifiers were built into the TCR beta cDNA libraries. In TCRdb, the public reads were trimmed at Q25 with fastp and aligned with MiXCR, with productive beta chains retained. Each CDR3 protein gets just one entry, which takes the most common genes and DNA from the rows behind it. The table for this sample lists about 820,000 distinct CDR3 sequences; roughly 58% of them were counted only once. The ten largest clonotypes hold around 4.5% of the sample. These TCRs are of unknown antigen specificity. The sequencing sample was made of blood. These receptors were obtained from a girl aged 10 to 17 with multiple sclerosis.

This chain uses TRBV9 with TRBJ1-2; weak D call: TRBD1 (6 bases). CDR3 length equals 17 residues. Trimming shortened V by 0 bases and J by 0 bases, and 15 bases separated the two germline ends. The germline V gene encodes CDR1 SGDLS and CDR2 YYNGEE. CDR3 nucleotide sequence: TGTGCCAGCAGCGTAGATTACAGGGCGTTAGCTAACTATGGCTACACCTTC. It yields the protein CASSVDYRALANYGYTF.

The J gene is TRBJ2-7, the V gene TRBV7-9; D gene uncertain. CDR1 SEHNR and CDR2 FQNEAQ come from the germline V gene (reference sequence). Trimming removed 3 bases from V and 4 bases from J, with 16 bases in between. The CDR3 is 15 amino acids. CDR3 coding DNA: TGTGCCAGCAGCTTCACCGGGTCCAACCCTTACGAGCAGTACTTC. It yields the protein CASSFTGSNPYEQYF.

This clonotype turned up a few times. The genes are TRBV20-1 and TRBJ1-2; tentatively, D is TRBD1 (5 bases). Per the germline V gene, CDR1 is DFQATT and CDR2 is SNEGSKA (reference sequence). V lost 4 bases to trimming and J lost 8 bases, with 14 bases between them. This CDR3 comprises 12 residues. The CDR3 sequence is CSANRGVRGYTF. DNA for the CDR3: TGCAGTGCTAATAGAGGGGTTCGGGGCTACACCTTC.

In DNA, the CDR3 is TGTGCCAGCAGCAAAACTAGCGGGAGCCAAATAGAGACCCAGTACTTC. As protein: CASSKTSGSQIETQYF. The genes are TRBV7-8 and TRBJ2-5; 11 bases line up with TRBD2. Germline assignment: CDR1 SGHVS and CDR2 FQNEAQ. CDR3 length: 16 residues. Trimming cost V 5 bases and J 4 bases; bases outside gene matches: 9.

This clonotype was observed a few times. The chain employs TRBV18 and TRBJ2-1; 10 nucleotides line up with TRBD2. The CDR3 extends over 16 amino acids. The V gene end was trimmed by 0 bases and the J gene end by 3 bases; junction bases not matched to a gene: 2. CDR1 is KGHSH, CDR2 LQKENI, per germline. CDR3 amino acids: CASSPPTSGFYNEQFF. CDR3 coding DNA: TGTGCCAGCTCACCACCGACTAGCGGGTTCTACAATGAGCAGTTCTTC.

The chain employs TRBV6-6 and TRBJ2-5, with 7 positions matching TRBD2. Germline trimming cut 11 bases from V and 4 bases from J; bases unmatched to any gene: 7. The CDR3 sequence is 12 residues long. The germline V gene encodes CDR1 MNHNY and CDR2 SVGAGI (reference sequence). The CDR3 DNA reads as TGTGCCGGGGGGGGAGGAGGAGAGACCCAGTACTTC. Its translation is CAGGGGGETQYF.

This clonotype was counted many times. This chain joins TRBV5-1 and TRBJ2-1, with no clear D. Germline V CDR1 and CDR2: SGHRS, YFSETQ. V gave up 4 bases and J gave up 7 bases, with 9 bases separating them. The CDR3 covers 12 residues. This CDR3 is CASSPRRNEQFF. CDR3 DNA: TGCGCCAGCAGCCCCCGGCGGAATGAGCAGTTCTTC. The variable domain in full, with the rest retrieved from reference TRBV5-1 and TRBJ2-1, is KAGVTQTPRYLIKTRGQQVTLSCSPISGHRSVSWYQQTPGQGLQFLFEYFSETQRNKGNFPGRFSGRQFSNSRSEMNVSTLELGDSALYLCASSPRRNEQFFGPGTRLTVL.

The chain carries TRBV6-5 and TRBJ2-5, with 9 bases aligning to TRBD2. Trimming took 1 base from V and 1 from J; bases not matched to a gene: 4. This CDR3 region has 16 residues. Germline V CDR1 and CDR2: MNHEY, SVGAGI. CDR3 loop: CASSYWLAGSQETQYF. As DNA, the CDR3 is TGTGCCAGCAGTTACTGGCTAGCGGGAAGCCAAGAGACCCAGTACTTC.

The chain has TRBV18 and TRBJ2-7; tentatively, D is TRBD2 (6 bases). Germline V gives CDR1 KGHSH, CDR2 LQKENI. Between the trimmed V and J ends, which lost 6 bases and 0 bases, there was a span of 18 bases. There are 16 residues in the CDR3. CDR3 in amino acids: CASSTGAGWASYEQYF. The DNA for the CDR3 is TGTGCCAGCTCGACGGGAGCAGGTTGGGCCTCCTACGAGCAGTACTTC.

This chain links TRBV15 with TRBJ2-5, with D tentatively TRBD2 (5 bases). The V end lost 5 bases, the J end lost 3 bases, and 16 bases lay between the germline ends. This CDR3 is built from 15 residues. From germline, CDR1 is LNHNV and CDR2 YYDKDF (reference sequence). In DNA form, the CDR3 reads TGTGCCACCAGCCCCTCGGAGCTAGCCAAAGAGACCCAGTACTTC. The encoded protein is CATSPSELAKETQYF. Using reference TRBV15 and TRBJ2-5 for the parts outside the CDR3, the full variable domain is DAMVIQNPRYQVTQFGKPVTLSCSQTLNHNVMYWYQQKSSQAPKLLFHYYDKDFNNEADTPDNFQSRRPNTSFCFLDIRSPGLGDTAMYLCATSPSELAKETQYFGPGTRLLVL.

J is TRBJ2-4 and V is TRBV20-1; no definite D call. CDR3 length equals 12 residues. The germline V gene encodes CDR1 DFQATT and CDR2 SNEGSKA (reference sequence). The CDR3 bases are TGCAGCGGTCGGACAGCCAAAAACATTCAGTACTTC. Protein product: CSGRTAKNIQYF.

V is TRBV9 and J is TRBJ1-2; 9 bases map to TRBD1. The CDR3 loop spans 15 amino acids. The trim removed 3 bases at V and 8 bases at J, leaving 11 bases unmatched. Germline lookup yields CDR1 SGDLS and CDR2 YYNGEE. Here the CDR3 reads CASSDMPGQGLGYTF. The DNA for the CDR3 is TGTGCCAGCAGCGACATGCCGGGACAGGGCTTGGGCTACACCTTC.

V usage is TRBV3-1 and J usage is TRBJ2-7, with a possible D match to TRBD1 (5 bases). The CDR3 sequence is 14 residues long. From germline, CDR1 is LGHDT and CDR2 YNNKEL (reference sequence). Trimming shortened V by 4 bases and J by 0 bases, and 10 bases separated the two germline ends. The CDR3 DNA reads as TGTGCCAGCAGCCCCTCAGGACACTCCTACGAGCAGTACTTC. As protein: CASSPSGHSYEQYF.

V and J are TRBV19 and TRBJ2-1, with D possibly matching TRBD1 (6 bases). Germline loops: CDR1 LNHDA, CDR2 SQIVND (reference sequence). Between the trimmed V and J ends, which lost 3 bases and 10 bases, there was a span of 7 bases. CDR3 length: 11 residues. The chain's CDR3 is CASSIDREQFF. DNA for the CDR3: TGTGCCAGTAGTATTGACAGGGAGCAGTTCTTC. Combining the CDR3 with reference TRBV19 and TRBJ2-1 gives the whole variable domain DGGITQSPKYLFRKEGQNVTLSCEQNLNHDAMYWYRQDPGQGLRLIYYSQIVNDFQKGDIAEGYSVSREKKESFPLTVTSAQKNPTAFYLCASSIDREQFFGPGTRLTVL.

About this clonotype itself: One junction end disagrees with the germline gene, perhaps due to a read error. The rearrangement links TRBV20-1 to TRBJ2-7; 9 bases are shared with TRBD2. Germline assignment: CDR1 DFQATT and CDR2 SNEGSKA (reference sequence). There are 16 residues in the CDR3. In nucleotides, the CDR3 is TGCAGTGCCAGAGGGGGTTTAGCGGGGGAAACCTACGAGCAGTACTTC. Translating gives CSARGGLAGETYEQYF.

This clonotype was recorded a few times. The V gene is TRBV9, the J gene TRBJ2-1, with D unclear. Germline V lookup: CDR1 SGDLS, CDR2 YYNGEE. Trimming removed 0 bases from V and 8 bases from J, with 9 bases in between. CDR3 length: 13 residues. CDR3 nucleotides: TGTGCCAGCAGCGTAGTCGATCCTCATGAGCAGTTCTTC. Its protein is CASSVVDPHEQFF.

This clonotype occurred a few times. V usage is TRBV12-5 and J usage is TRBJ2-1, with TRBD2 identical over 12 bases. Germline V gene lookup returns CDR1 LGHNT and CDR2 FRNRAP. Trimming took 1 base from V and 3 from J; bases not matched to a gene: 1. This CDR3 comprises 16 residues. CDR3 residues: CASGLGLAGDYNEQFF. The CDR3 coding sequence is TGTGCTAGTGGTTTGGGACTAGCGGGAGACTACAATGAGCAGTTCTTC.

The genes are TRBV20-1 and TRBJ2-7; 14 nucleotides match TRBD2. CDR3 length: 16 residues. V was pared by 0 bases and J by 3 bases, with 4 bases of the junction left unmatched. Germline V gives CDR1 DFQATT, CDR2 SNEGSKA (reference sequence). CDR3 DNA sequence: TGCAGTGCTAGAGACCCGGGACTAGCGGGAGACTACGAGCAGTACTTC. It yields the protein CSARDPGLAGDYEQYF.